The present TCR beta chain was sequenced within a study of post-analysis software for immune sequencing data. About the study: Included courses were relapsing-remitting and secondary progressive multiple sclerosis; progressive-relapsing multiple sclerosis was also included.

Unique molecular identifiers tagged the TCR beta cDNA libraries. T cells numbering roughly 1 to 10 million yielded roughly 500,000 cDNA molecules. From the PCR reads, TCRdb called clonotypes with MiXCR, one entry per CDR3 protein. There are fewer than 550,000 distinct CDR3 sequences in the sample; approximately 34% occur only once, and 4.5% to 7.5% lies in the top ten. CDR1 is DFQATT, CDR2 SNEGSKA, per germline (reference sequence). The CDR3 covers 13 residues. With 5 bases clipped from V and 2 bases from J, the junction kept 4 bases outside the gene matches. Overall study results and limits: In multiple sclerosis, normalized Chao1 diversity was significantly below that of controls. Samples prepared in the same batch strongly co-clustered by F measure. Included in a set of about five TRBV segments more frequent in patients than controls were TRBV5-6, TRBV5-1 and TRBV20-1.

Note on this clonotype: The antigen is undetermined.

This sequence joins TRBV20-1 and TRBJ2-7; 9 bases line up with TRBD2. The sequence was obtained from a girl aged 2 to 17 with multiple sclerosis. The specimen sequenced was blood. CDR3 in amino acids: CSALAGATYEQYF. DNA of the CDR3: TGCAGTGCTTTAGCGGGGGCCACCTACGAGCAGTACTTC.